This T cell receptor (beta chain) was profiled in a study of T cell responses to AZD1222 COVID-19 vaccine. General study points: At 160-218 and 743-854, vaccine-associated CD4 TCRs were dominant, and they spanned spike. Regions left unmutated in variants are reportedly the target of nearly half of spike-specific TCRs. Clonal diversity was possibly underestimated, and the donors were mostly white British, with more females. Of the AZD1222 recipients, only six or seven were seropositive at baseline.

Using immunoSEQ multiplex PCR, the repertoire was profiled, and TCRdb retains in-frame clones only, with some absent. Found here are about 120,000 clones, roughly 90% of them singletons; the top ten hold 3.5% to 4.5%. Germline values: CDR1 SEHNR, CDR2 FQNEAQ (reference sequence). V shed 4 bases and J shed 0 bases, with 10 bases lying between them. The CDR3 spans 15 residues. On this clone itself: Its target is unknown.

The genes are TRBV7-9 and TRBJ1-3; D is unresolved. The source is an adult in good health. The starting material was peripheral blood, obtained on day 0 of AZD1222 vaccination. The CDR3 protein is CASSSDSNSGNTIYF. The CDR3 DNA is TGTGCCAGCAGCTCGGACTCGAACTCTGGAAACACCATATATTTT.